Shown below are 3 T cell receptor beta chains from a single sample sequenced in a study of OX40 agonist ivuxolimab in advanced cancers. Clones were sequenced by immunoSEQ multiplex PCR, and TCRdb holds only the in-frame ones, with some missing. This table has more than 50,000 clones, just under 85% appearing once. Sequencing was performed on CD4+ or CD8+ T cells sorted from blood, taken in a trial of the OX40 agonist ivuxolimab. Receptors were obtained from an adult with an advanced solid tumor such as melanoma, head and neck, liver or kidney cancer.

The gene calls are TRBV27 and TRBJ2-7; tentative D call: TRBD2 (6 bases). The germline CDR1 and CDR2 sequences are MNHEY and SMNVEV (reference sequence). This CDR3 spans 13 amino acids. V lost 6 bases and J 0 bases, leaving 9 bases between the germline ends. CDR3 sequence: CASSPTSSYEQYF. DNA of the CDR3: TGTGCCAGCAGCCCGACTAGCTCCTACGAGCAGTACTTC.

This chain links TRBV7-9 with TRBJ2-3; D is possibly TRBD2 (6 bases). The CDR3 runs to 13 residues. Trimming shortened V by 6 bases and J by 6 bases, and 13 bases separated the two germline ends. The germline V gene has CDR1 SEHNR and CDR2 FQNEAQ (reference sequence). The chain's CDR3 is CASSVAEEDTQYF. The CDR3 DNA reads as TGTGCCAGCAGTGTAGCGGAGGAGGATACGCAGTATTTT.

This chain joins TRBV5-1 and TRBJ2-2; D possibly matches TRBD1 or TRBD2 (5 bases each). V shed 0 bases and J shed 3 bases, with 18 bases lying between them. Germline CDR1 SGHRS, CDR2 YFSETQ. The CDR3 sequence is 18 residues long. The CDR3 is CASSLGRAGSLDTGELFF. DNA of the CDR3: TGCGCCAGCAGCTTGGGGCGGGCAGGGTCTTTGGACACCGGGGAGCTGTTTTTT.